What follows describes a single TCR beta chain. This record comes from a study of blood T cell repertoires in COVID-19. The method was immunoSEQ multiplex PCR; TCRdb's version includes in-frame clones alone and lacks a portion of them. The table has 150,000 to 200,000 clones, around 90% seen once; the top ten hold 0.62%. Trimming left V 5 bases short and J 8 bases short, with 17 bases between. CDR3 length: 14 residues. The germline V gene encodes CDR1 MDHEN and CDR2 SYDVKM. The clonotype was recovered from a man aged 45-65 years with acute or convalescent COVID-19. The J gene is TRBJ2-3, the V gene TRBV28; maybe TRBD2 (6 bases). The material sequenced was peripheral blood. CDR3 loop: CASSPPGGGFTQYF. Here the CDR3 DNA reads TGTGCCAGCAGTCCACCCGGCGGAGGGTTTACGCAGTATTTT.